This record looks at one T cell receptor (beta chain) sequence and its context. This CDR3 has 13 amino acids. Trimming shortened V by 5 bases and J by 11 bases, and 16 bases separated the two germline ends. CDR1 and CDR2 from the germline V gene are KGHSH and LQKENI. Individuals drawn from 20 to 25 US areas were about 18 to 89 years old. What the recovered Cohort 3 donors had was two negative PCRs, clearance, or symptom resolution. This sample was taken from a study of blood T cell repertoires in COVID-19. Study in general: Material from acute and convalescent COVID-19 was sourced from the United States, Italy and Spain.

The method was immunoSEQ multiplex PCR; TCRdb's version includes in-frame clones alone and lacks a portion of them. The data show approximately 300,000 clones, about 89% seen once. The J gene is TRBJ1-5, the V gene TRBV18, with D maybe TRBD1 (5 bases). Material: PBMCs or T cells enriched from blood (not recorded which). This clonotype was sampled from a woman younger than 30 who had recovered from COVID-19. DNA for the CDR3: TGTGCCAGCTCAGAAGCAGGGCCGCAAGCCCAGCATTTT. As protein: CASSEAGPQAQHF.